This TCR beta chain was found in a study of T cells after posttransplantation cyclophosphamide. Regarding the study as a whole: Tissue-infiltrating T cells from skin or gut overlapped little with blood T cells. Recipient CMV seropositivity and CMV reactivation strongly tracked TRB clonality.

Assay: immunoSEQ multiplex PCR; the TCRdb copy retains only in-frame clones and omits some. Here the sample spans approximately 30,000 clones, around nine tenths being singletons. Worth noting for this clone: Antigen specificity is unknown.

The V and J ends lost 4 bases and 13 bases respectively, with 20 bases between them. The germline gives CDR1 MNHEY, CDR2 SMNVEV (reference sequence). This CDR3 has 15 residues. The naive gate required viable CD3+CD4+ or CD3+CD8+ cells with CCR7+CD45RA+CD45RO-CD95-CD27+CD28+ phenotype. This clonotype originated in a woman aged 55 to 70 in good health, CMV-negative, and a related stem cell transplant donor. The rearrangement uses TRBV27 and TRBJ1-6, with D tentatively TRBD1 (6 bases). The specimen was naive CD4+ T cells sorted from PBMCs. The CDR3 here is CASSSDGRGDFPLHF. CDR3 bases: TGTGCCAGCAGTTCGGATGGCAGGGGAGATTTCCCCCTCCACTTT.